A few counts support the clone carrying this TCR beta chain. Antigen specificity is unknown. Then a second PCR, running roughly 7 to 11 cycles, was carried out with a sample-barcoded 5' primer and a J-beta primer mix. Paired-end reads containing CDR3 totaled no fewer than 3 million for each sample. TCRdb called the 5' RACE reads again in MiXCR, with one record for every CDR3 protein. The sample lists some 760,000 distinct CDR3 sequences; roughly 25% were seen once. These data are taken from a study of blood T cells in healthy people across ages. V lost 1 base, J lost 4 bases, and 4 bases stayed unmatched. The germline V gene has CDR1 SGHVS and CDR2 FNYEAQ. CDR3 length equals 15 residues. Study-level results: Older age coincided with a roughly linear decline in TCR beta diversity per million T cells.

This sample was also put to use in a study of T cells of mothers and their children. That investigation notes: The second PCR used the M1S primer, and this primer added sample barcodes and 2-4 random nucleotides.

The specimen sequenced was blood. The rearrangement uses TRBV7-6 and TRBJ2-1; 7 nucleotides line up with TRBD2. This TCR was recovered from a boy between 10 and 17 years old in good health. The CDR3 DNA reads as TGTGCCAGCAGCTTAGATGGGGGGGAGTACAATGAGCAGTTCTTC. Amino acids: CASSLDGGEYNEQFF.